This T cell receptor (beta chain) was captured in a study of T cell responses to AZD1222 COVID-19 vaccine (dated by TCRdb to 2020 to 2022). Broadly, across the study: AZD1222 recipients with second doses at about 4 weeks or about 12 weeks were pooled, because spike-specific TCR depth and breadth did not differ between schedules. Trial participants were enrolled by age into subgroups of 18-55, 56-69 and 70-plus years, and 148, 28 and 57 TCR-sequenced participants, respectively, were included in these subgroups. A total of approximately 240 trial participants underwent TCR sequencing, of whom some 210 received two doses of AZD1222 and around 25 received two doses of the MenACWY control vaccine.

The CDR3 regions of human TCRbeta chains were analyzed by immunosequencing. The original pipeline was this. Repertoire TCRs were matched against a reference library of SARS-CoV-2-specific TCRs generated with the MIRA antigen-specificity platform. Breadth was defined as the fraction of unique TCRs that were SARS-CoV-2-associated, and depth was defined as the fraction of total T cells that were SARS-CoV-2-associated. Using the MIRA data, every spike-specific TCR was mapped to the spike region that the TCR reacted to and assigned to either a CD4 or a CD8 class. Log10-transformed breadth and depth values were compared by one-way ANOVA with Sidak's multiple comparisons tests. TCRdb took this table from immuneACCESS and kept in-frame rearrangements with V and J called. Such tables lack part of the clones; where checked against another copy, unresolved V genes explain under half of the gap, and the rest is unexplained. V and J calls and clone size come straight from that table; D and trimming were deduced from the DNA. The sample table contains some 130,000 clones; only one count was recorded for over 75% of them. 6.9% of the sample lies in the top ten.

In the paper's terms, the time point label means: baseline before first vaccination. Samples from vaccinated people were obtained from the UK trials COV001 and COV002, which included a single-blind randomized controlled phase 2/3 trial of AZD1222 (ChAdOx1 nCoV-19) in healthy adults. For TCRbeta chain sequencing, PBMC samples from trial participants were taken at day 0 and at day 28 after the second dose. The V and J ends are trimmed by 8 bases and 3 bases, leaving 20 bases between them. The CDR1 and CDR2 encoded by the germline V gene are MDHEN and SYDVKM. The CDR3 runs 15 residues from the cysteine to the phenylalanine. Only the CDR3 DNA is retained, 45 bases long and in frame from the first base. A word on this clone: Its antigen is currently not known. No base quality values were provided; no much bigger clone lies one nucleotide off.

Overall study results and their limits: Conclusions about previously exposed vaccinees are limited because only 6 or 7 AZD1222 recipients were SARS-CoV-2 seropositive at baseline. Most participants were white British and females outnumbered males, and the authors suggested that clonal diversity may have been underestimated. Spike-specific TCR breadth and depth rose significantly after two AZD1222 doses compared with day 0 and with MenACWY recipients. In the small 56-69-year group, the increase in depth fell short of significance, most likely because of low power. CD4 TCRs associated with the vaccine covered the entire spike protein, and the dominant responses were in regions 160-218 and 743-854. Because no samples from the day 14 peak response were available, repertoires could be characterized only after the peak T cell response. Epitopes outside the regions mutated in the B.1.351 and B.1.1.7 variants were reportedly recognized by nearly half of the unique spike-specific TCRs.

The chain is encoded by TRBV28 joined to TRBJ2-7; matching of 6 bases hints at TRBD1 as the D gene. Sequences were derived from peripheral blood, sampled on day 0 of AZD1222 vaccination. The receptor was isolated from an adult in good health. The CDR3 reads CASGGSLGAYYEQYF. The DNA reads as follows: TGTGCCAGCGGGGGTTCATTGGGGGCCTACTACGAGCAGTACTTC.